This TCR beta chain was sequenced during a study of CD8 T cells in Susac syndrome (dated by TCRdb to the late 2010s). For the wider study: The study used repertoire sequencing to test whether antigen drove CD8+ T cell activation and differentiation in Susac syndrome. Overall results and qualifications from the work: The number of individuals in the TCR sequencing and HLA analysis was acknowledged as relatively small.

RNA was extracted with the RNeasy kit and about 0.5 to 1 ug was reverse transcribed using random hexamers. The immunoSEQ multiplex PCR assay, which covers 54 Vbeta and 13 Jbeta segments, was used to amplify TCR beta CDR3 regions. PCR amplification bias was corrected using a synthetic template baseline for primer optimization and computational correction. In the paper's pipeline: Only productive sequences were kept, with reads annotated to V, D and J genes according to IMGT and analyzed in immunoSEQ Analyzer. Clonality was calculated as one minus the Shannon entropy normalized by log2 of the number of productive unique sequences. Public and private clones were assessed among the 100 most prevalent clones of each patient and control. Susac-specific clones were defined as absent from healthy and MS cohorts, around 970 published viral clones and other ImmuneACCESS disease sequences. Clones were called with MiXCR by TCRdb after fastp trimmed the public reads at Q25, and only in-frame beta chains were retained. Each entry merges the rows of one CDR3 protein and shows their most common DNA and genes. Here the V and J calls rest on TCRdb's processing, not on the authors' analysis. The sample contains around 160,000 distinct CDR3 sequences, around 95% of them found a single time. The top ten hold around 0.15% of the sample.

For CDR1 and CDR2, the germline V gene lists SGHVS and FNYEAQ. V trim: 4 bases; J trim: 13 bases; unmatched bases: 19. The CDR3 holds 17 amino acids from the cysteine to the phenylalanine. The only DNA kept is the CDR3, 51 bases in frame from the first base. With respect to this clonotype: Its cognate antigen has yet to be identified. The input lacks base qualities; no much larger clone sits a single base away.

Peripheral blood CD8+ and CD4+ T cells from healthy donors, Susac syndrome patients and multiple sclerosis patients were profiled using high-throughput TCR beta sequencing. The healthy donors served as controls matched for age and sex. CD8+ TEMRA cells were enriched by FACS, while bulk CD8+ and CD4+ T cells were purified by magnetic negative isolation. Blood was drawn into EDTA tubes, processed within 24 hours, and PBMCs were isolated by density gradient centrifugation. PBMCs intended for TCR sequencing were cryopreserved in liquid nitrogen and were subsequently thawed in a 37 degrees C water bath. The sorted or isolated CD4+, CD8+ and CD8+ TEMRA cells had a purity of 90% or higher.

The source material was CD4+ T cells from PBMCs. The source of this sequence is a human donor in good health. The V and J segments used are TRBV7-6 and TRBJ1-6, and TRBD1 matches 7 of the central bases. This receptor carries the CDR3 CASSSAAVPGQPRPLHF. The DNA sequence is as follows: TGTGCCAGCAGCTCAGCGGCCGTCCCGGGACAGCCCCGGCCCCTCCACTTT.